Included here is one TCR beta chain sequence, with context. This clone was detected many times. Which antigen it targets is not known. Base-call qualities are not available, and no considerably larger clone is one nucleotide away. On the day of marrow donation, related bone marrow donors gave peripheral blood samples. Peripheral blood and bone marrow mononuclear cells were isolated by Ficoll-Hypaque density centrifugation and cryopreserved. TRB sequencing used genomic DNA with the immunoSEQ assay at survey resolution or the hsTCRB kit. In the paper's pipeline: Initial read processing used immunoSEQ software, and repertoire analyses used the LymphoSeq R package. Clonality was calculated as 1 minus normalized Shannon entropy, and the Gini coefficient was also calculated for each TRB dataset. To infer phenotypes in unsorted samples, TRB sequences from sorted subsets of the recipient or donor were mapped onto unsorted samples from the same recipient. Imported from immuneACCESS, the table was reduced by TCRdb to in-frame sequences with V and J called. These copies leave out some clones; in studies compared against another copy, an unresolved V gene accounts for under half, and the cause of the remainder is not known. That table furnishes V, J and clone size, whereas the DNA furnished D and trimming. The table for this sample lists tens of thousands of clones, none of them counted only once. Together, the top ten hold 2% to 2.5% of the sample.

This sample was included in a study of T cells after posttransplantation cyclophosphamide (dated by TCRdb to 2016 to 2018). About the study as a whole: Using TRB sequencing, the study followed how the T cell repertoire reconstituted after myeloablative bone marrow transplantation in which posttransplantation cyclophosphamide served as GVHD prophylaxis. Samples from 35 PTCy-treated patients, along with samples from approximately 15 of their related bone marrow donors, underwent antigen receptor sequencing. TRB sequencing was performed on blood from all 35 or so PTCy patients with 1-year posttransplant specimens. Up to 3 additional blood samples from 2 to 5.2 years after transplant were also TRB-sequenced in 3 patients, as was pretransplant blood from 4 patients. Because TRA and TRB clonality correlated tightly in about ten samples, the subsequent TCR analyses were limited to TRB only. Public TRB sequences were searched against a database of over 3,600 sequences associated with responses to pathogens, tumor antigens, self-antigens and alloantigens.

Reading the germline V gene (reference sequence) gives CDR1 MNHNY and CDR2 SVGAGI. Measured from the cysteine to the phenylalanine, the CDR3 is 14 residues long. Just CDR3 DNA is preserved here, 42 bases in frame from base 1. The V end gives up 4 bases and the J end 5 bases, leaving 7 bases in the junction not matched to a gene. The study at large found these results: Donor-recipient similarity was low at 1-2 months but rose over the first year, and later blood repertoires were often dominated by donor CD8+ memory clones. The TRB repertoires of T cells infiltrating skin or GI tract showed only limited overlap with the TRB repertoires of T cells in blood. Across roughly 48 patients, TRB clonality was highly associated with recipient CMV seropositivity and CMV reactivation, and diversity in PTCy patients was similar to diversity in CNI/methotrexate controls.

The chain is assembled from TRBV6-6 and TRBJ2-7; 8 bases in between match TRBD2. The sample comprised PBMCs. The TCR was taken from a man aged 45-65 years in good health, CMV-negative, and a related stem cell transplant donor. The CDR3 region reads CASSFQRESDEQYF. The sequence in DNA is TGTGCCAGCAGTTTTCAGCGGGAGTCGGACGAGCAGTACTTC.